A selection of T cell receptor beta chains follows, all from one sample in a study of blood T cell repertoires in COVID-19. Clones were read by immunoSEQ multiplex PCR, and TCRdb kept only the in-frame ones, dropping some. In the table there are fewer than 350,000 clones, 88% of which are singletons. Sequences were obtained from PBMCs or T cells enriched from blood (not recorded which). The receptors shown here come from a woman under 40 who had recovered from COVID-19. Both conserved end residues are part of each CDR3. Each record gives: V gene, clone size, J gene, D gene, CDR3 DNA, CDR3 protein. A D gene is named only where the DNA matches it firmly. Size values are once, few and many counts, or a class for expanded clones, and some rows have none.

v_gene: TRBV30
abundance: .
j_gene: TRBJ2-1
d_gene: TRBD2
CDR3nt: TGTGCCTGGAGTGTCCTGGGGGAGGGAGGAAACAATGAGCAGTTCTTC
CDR3aa: CAWSVLGEGGNNEQFF

v_gene: TRBV28
abundance: .
j_gene: TRBJ1-6
d_gene: .
CDR3nt: TGTGCCAGCAGGCCGGGACTGCCGAGCTCCTATAATTCACCCCTCCACTTT
CDR3aa: CASRPGLPSSYNSPLHF

v_gene: TRBV10-3
abundance: .
j_gene: TRBJ1-2
d_gene: TRBD1
CDR3nt: TGTGCCATCAGTGCCTTGACAGGGGAAAGCGGCTACACCTTC
CDR3aa: CAISALTGESGYTF

v_gene: TRBV5-4
abundance: .
j_gene: TRBJ2-3
d_gene: .
CDR3nt: TGTGCCAGCAGCTTGGAACAGGGCGGGCATACGCAGTATTTT
CDR3aa: CASSLEQGGHTQYF

v_gene: TRBV24-1
abundance: .
j_gene: TRBJ1-2
d_gene: .
CDR3nt: TGTGCCACCAGTGATTTGGGGGGCGCGGAAGGCTACACCTTC
CDR3aa: CATSDLGGAEGYTF

v_gene: TRBV6-6
abundance: .
j_gene: TRBJ2-7
d_gene: .
CDR3nt: TGTGCCAGCACCCGGGGAAGGGAGCAGTACTTC
CDR3aa: CASTRGREQYF

v_gene: TRBV25-1
abundance: .
j_gene: TRBJ1-5
d_gene: .
CDR3nt: TGTGCCAGCAGTCAATCTTCGGAACAGGGAAATCAGCCCCAGCATTTT
CDR3aa: CASSQSSEQGNQPQHF

v_gene: TRBV2
abundance: .
j_gene: TRBJ1-5
d_gene: .
CDR3nt: TGTGCCAGCTCCAGGGATAACCCCAATCAGCCCCAGCATTTT
CDR3aa: CASSRDNPNQPQHF

v_gene: TRBV30
abundance: .
j_gene: TRBJ2-2
d_gene: .
CDR3nt: TGTGCCTGGACCGCGGGACAGATCTACACCGGGGAGCTGTTTTTT
CDR3aa: CAWTAGQIYTGELFF

v_gene: TRBV7-2
abundance: .
j_gene: TRBJ1-2
d_gene: .
CDR3nt: TGTGCCAGCAGCTCACAACAGGGTATGGTGGGAGGCTACACCTTC
CDR3aa: CASSSQQGMVGGYTF

v_gene: TRBV4-1
abundance: .
j_gene: TRBJ1-2
d_gene: TRBD1
CDR3nt: TGCGCCAGCAGCCCTGAGGGACAGTACTATGGCTACACCTTC
CDR3aa: CASSPEGQYYGYTF

v_gene: TRBV5-1
abundance: .
j_gene: TRBJ1-1
d_gene: TRBD1
CDR3nt: TGCGCCAGCAGCTTGGGCCAGGGGGCCCTCTACACTGAAGCTTTCTTT
CDR3aa: CASSLGQGALYTEAFF

v_gene: TRBV18
abundance: .
j_gene: TRBJ2-3
d_gene: .
CDR3nt: TGTGCCAGCTCACCGAAAGCGTCCACAGATACGCAGTATTTT
CDR3aa: CASSPKASTDTQYF

v_gene: TRBV11-3
abundance: .
j_gene: TRBJ2-7
d_gene: TRBD1
CDR3nt: TGTGCCAGCCAGGACAGGAGCTCCTACGAGCAGTACTTC
CDR3aa: CASQDRSSYEQYF

v_gene: TRBV6-2/TRBV6-3
abundance: .
j_gene: TRBJ1-1
d_gene: .
CDR3nt: TGTGCCAGCAGTTACCACATCGGACAATTGAACACTGAAGCTTTCTTT
CDR3aa: CASSYHIGQLNTEAFF

v_gene: TRBV19
abundance: .
j_gene: TRBJ1-5
d_gene: .
CDR3nt: TGTGCCAGTAGTATTCCCAGGGTAGATCAGCCCCAGCATTTT
CDR3aa: CASSIPRVDQPQHF

v_gene: TRBV7-2
abundance: .
j_gene: TRBJ2-3
d_gene: TRBD2
CDR3nt: TGTGCCAGCAGCTTTAGGACTAGCGGAGTTAGCACAGATACGCAGTATTTT
CDR3aa: CASSFRTSGVSTDTQYF

v_gene: TRBV9
abundance: once
j_gene: TRBJ2-6
d_gene: .
CDR3nt: TGTGCCAGCAGCGTAGCGGGGGGCGATTACTCTGGGGCCAACGTCCTGACTTTC
CDR3aa: CASSVAGGDYSGANVLTF

v_gene: TRBV21-1
abundance: .
j_gene: TRBJ1-2
d_gene: .
CDR3nt: TGTGCCATCGACGCCAAAACAGGGCTAGAACCTAACTATGGCTACACCTTC
CDR3aa: CAIDAKTGLEPNYGYTF

v_gene: TRBV27
abundance: .
j_gene: TRBJ1-4
d_gene: .
CDR3nt: TGTGCCAGCAGTCCCACACAAAGGGGTGAAAAACTGTTTTTT
CDR3aa: CASSPTQRGEKLFF

v_gene: TRBV4-1
abundance: .
j_gene: TRBJ1-3
d_gene: .
CDR3nt: TGCGCCAGCAGCCAAGTGGGGCCGGACAGACCTGGAAACACCATATATTTT
CDR3aa: CASSQVGPDRPGNTIYF

v_gene: TRBV10-2
abundance: .
j_gene: TRBJ2-1
d_gene: TRBD2
CDR3nt: TGCGCCAGCAGTGTGAGTGCGGGAGGGCCCTCCTACAATGAGCAGTTCTTC
CDR3aa: CASSVSAGGPSYNEQFF

v_gene: TRBV4-3
abundance: .
j_gene: TRBJ1-1
d_gene: TRBD1
CDR3nt: TGCGCCAGCAGCCAAGATACAGGGGCGAACACTGAAGCTTTCTTT
CDR3aa: CASSQDTGANTEAFF

v_gene: TRBV3-1/TRBV3-2
abundance: .
j_gene: TRBJ2-3
d_gene: TRBD2
CDR3nt: TGTGCCAGCAGGACAACGGGGGGTACGCAGTATTTT
CDR3aa: CASRTTGGTQYF

v_gene: TRBV11-3
abundance: few
j_gene: TRBJ1-2
d_gene: .
CDR3nt: TGTGCCAGCAGCAGGACCGGGATTAACTATGGCTACACCTTC
CDR3aa: CASSRTGINYGYTF

v_gene: TRBV29-1
abundance: .
j_gene: TRBJ2-3
d_gene: .
CDR3nt: TGCAGCGTTGGGACAGTCTTAACAGATACGCAGTATTTT
CDR3aa: CSVGTVLTDTQYF

v_gene: TRBV29-1
abundance: .
j_gene: TRBJ2-7
d_gene: TRBD2
CDR3nt: TGCAGCGTTCGGACTAGCGGGCAATCCTACGAGCAGTACTTC
CDR3aa: CSVRTSGQSYEQYF

v_gene: TRBV9
abundance: .
j_gene: TRBJ2-5
d_gene: TRBD2
CDR3nt: TGTGCCAGCAGCGTAGTGGCTAGCGGGAGTTCCCGGGAGACCCAGTACTTC
CDR3aa: CASSVVASGSSRETQYF

v_gene: TRBV5-1
abundance: .
j_gene: TRBJ1-1
d_gene: .
CDR3nt: TGCGCCTCAGGGGTGGTGAGCACTGAAGCTTTCTTT
CDR3aa: CASGVVSTEAFF

v_gene: TRBV10-3
abundance: once
j_gene: TRBJ2-2
d_gene: .
CDR3nt: TGTGCCATCAGTCAGGGGGAAAGTAGCGGAGCCGTAACCGGGGAGCTGTTTTTT
CDR3aa: CAISQGESSGAVTGELFF

v_gene: TRBV25-1
abundance: .
j_gene: TRBJ1-1
d_gene: TRBD1
CDR3nt: TGTGCCAGCAGTGTATACAGGGTAGGGGGCAGCGGCACTGAAGCTTTCTTT
CDR3aa: CASSVYRVGGSGTEAFF

v_gene: TRBV28
abundance: .
j_gene: TRBJ2-1
d_gene: .
CDR3nt: TGTGCCAGCAACCAGGGGCAAGGGCAGTTCTTC
CDR3aa: CASNQGQGQFF

v_gene: TRBV6-1
abundance: .
j_gene: TRBJ2-7
d_gene: .
CDR3nt: TGTGCCAGCAGTGAAGCGCACAGCCACGAGCAGTACTTC
CDR3aa: CASSEAHSHEQYF

v_gene: TRBV5-1
abundance: .
j_gene: TRBJ1-1
d_gene: TRBD1
CDR3nt: TGCGCCAGCAGCAGAGGGACAGTCGAAAACACTGAAGCTTTCTTT
CDR3aa: CASSRGTVENTEAFF